Here is one T cell receptor (beta chain) with its context. This clonotype has a single count. The antigen this receptor binds is unknown. Base quality data are lacking; no much larger clone is found one base away. One read gives only weak evidence. This sample's treatment or condition label indicates: allogeneic hematopoietic cell transplantation with graft depleted of TCRalphabeta T cells and CD19 B cells. TCRalphabeta/CD19-depleted allogeneic hematopoietic cell grafts were given to the transplant recipients, all of whom were children. The protocol used for the library was PCR. Instrument on record: Illumina HiSeq 2500. TCR libraries were prepared with molecular barcoding, using unique molecular identifiers to normalize TCRbeta repertoire quantification. TCRdb ran its own pipeline on the public reads, namely fastp trimming at Q25 and MiXCR clone calling, and kept in-frame beta chains. When rows share a CDR3 protein, they turn into one entry using the most common DNA and genes. The sample table contains hundreds of thousands of distinct CDR3 sequences; only one count was recorded for more than 20% of them. Of the sample, 13% to 15% is held by the ten largest clones.

Reading from cysteine to phenylalanine, the CDR3 counts 14 amino acids. Only the CDR3 DNA stays, 42 bases, in frame from base 1. V is cut by 8 bases and J by 2 bases, and the space between the germline ends is 15 bases. CDR1 and CDR2 were assigned from the germline V gene (reference sequence) as LGHDT and YNNKEL. The sample belongs to a study of T-cell reconstitution after alpha-beta-depleted transplantation in children (TCRdb year 2016). With regard to the full study: T-cell immune reconstitution after TCRalphabeta/CD19-depleted allogeneic hematopoietic cell transplantation in children was quantitatively tracked in the study by means of TCR repertoire profiling.

Broader findings and caveats from the paper: In some patients, the high TCRbeta diversity seen at day 60 was put down to recipient T cells and intrathymic progenitors that had survived conditioning. About two months after transplant, the apparently early recovery of alphabetaT-cell counts reportedly depended on just several hundred clones that had expanded rapidly and came from non-depleted graft cells. Hyperexpanded clone frequencies declined over subsequent months; after one year, T-cell counts and TCRbeta diversity were mostly attributed to newly produced T cells.

This receptor was obtained from a boy younger than two who had a stem cell transplant for acute myeloid leukemia, so the T cells may come from the graft donor. The V gene is TRBV3-1 and the J gene is TRBJ2-5; the D gene cannot be resolved beyond TRBD1 or TRBD2, each matching 6 bases. This specimen consisted of PBMCs, mostly from graft donor cells, obtained 360 days after TCRalphabeta/CD19-depleted stem cell transplant. The sequenced DNA: TGTGCCAGCCAGGGGCAGGGAGGACAAGAGACCCAGTACTTC. This gives the protein CASQGQGGQETQYF.